Listed below are T cell receptor beta chains from one sample, sequenced in a study of blood T cell repertoires in COVID-19. Data came from immunoSEQ multiplex PCR; TCRdb stores just in-frame clones and leaves some out. This table has under 350,000 clones, 80% to 90% appearing once. Sequenced sample: PBMCs or T cells enriched from blood (not recorded which). These receptors were collected from a woman between 40 and 50 years old with acute COVID-19. The CDR3 runs from the conserved cysteine through the conserved F or W. D genes are given only for firm matches. For some rows the clone size is stated as once, few or many, or as a class when expanded; others skip it.

j_gene | d_gene | abundance | v_gene | CDR3aa | CDR3nt
TRBJ1-1 | TRBD1 | . | TRBV28 | CASSLWGTGTGGTEAFF | TGTGCCAGCAGTTTATGGGGGACCGGGACAGGGGGCACTGAAGCTTTCTTT
TRBJ1-1 | TRBD1 | few | TRBV5-1 | CASSSRNRGEMNTEAFF | TGCGCCAGCAGCAGCCGAAACAGGGGTGAAATGAACACTGAAGCTTTCTTT
TRBJ1-1 | TRBD1 | . | TRBV19 | CASIARWANRGTEAFF | TGTGCCAGTATAGCCCGATGGGCCAACAGGGGCACTGAAGCTTTCTTT
TRBJ2-7 | TRBD1 | . | TRBV20-1 | CSASQGAGEQYF | TGCAGTGCTAGTCAGGGGGCGGGTGAGCAGTACTTC
TRBJ1-1 | . | . | TRBV6-5 | CASSYLDTEAFF | TGTGCCAGCAGTTACCTGGACACCGAAGCTTTCTTT
TRBJ1-1 | TRBD1 | . | TRBV12-5 | CASAKTRDSTEAFF | TGTGCTAGTGCCAAAACCCGGGACAGTACCGAAGCTTTCTTT
TRBJ1-4 | . | few | TRBV3-1/TRBV3-2 | CASSQGGTSFEKLFF | TGTGCCAGCAGCCAAGGAGGGACATCCTTTGAAAAACTGTTTTTT
TRBJ1-6 | . | . | TRBV9 | CASRVRGAPDPSYNSPLHF | TGTGCCAGCAGAGTTCGGGGGGCTCCAGACCCGTCCTATAATTCACCCCTCCACTTT
TRBJ2-3 | . | few | TRBV9 | CASSALDSITDTQYF | TGTGCCAGCAGCGCCCTAGACAGTATCACAGATACGCAGTATTTT
TRBJ2-7 | . | . | TRBV18 | CASSPKGEGHEQYF | TGTGCCAGCTCACCGAAAGGCGAGGGCCACGAGCAGTACTTC
TRBJ2-5 | TRBD2 | few | TRBV5-5 | CASSPEIAGGTETQYF | TGTGCCAGCAGCCCGGAGATAGCGGGGGGCACAGAGACCCAGTACTTC